Following are 18 T cell receptor beta chains from one sample sequenced in a study of T-cell memory formation after mild COVID-19. From the 5' RACE reads, TCRdb called clonotypes with MiXCR, one entry per CDR3 protein. The sample has about 350,000 distinct CDR3 sequences, around 15% seen once. Sequenced sample: PBMCs or a T cell subset sorted from them (not recorded which). Source of these receptors: a man younger than 35 who had mild COVID-19 (a few samples of this study predate the infection). Cell type and time point are not known.

This clonotype has a handful of counts. V gene TRBV6-5 combines with J gene TRBJ2-7; TRBD1 agrees at 8 bases. This CDR3 region has 16 residues. CDR1 is MNHEY, CDR2 SVGAGI, per germline. V lost 2 bases, J lost 4 bases, and 10 bases stayed unmatched. CDR3 DNA sequence: TGTGCCAGCAGTTACGAACGACAGGGGCTCCCTTACGAGCAGTACTTC. This codes for CASSYERQGLPYEQYF.

This clonotype was counted a few times. The chain couples TRBV7-2 to TRBJ2-1; the D gene is possibly TRBD1 (6 bases). In germline, CDR1 is SGHTA, CDR2 FQGNSA. This CDR3 is built from 15 residues. The V and J ends lost 5 bases and 0 bases respectively, with 11 bases between them. The CDR3, as DNA: TGTGCCAGCAGCGCCGACAGGAGCTCCTACAATGAGCAGTTCTTC. This translates into CASSADRSSYNEQFF.

Only a few counts were recorded for this clonotype. This rearrangement joins TRBV4-3 to TRBJ1-4; the D gene is possibly TRBD1 (5 bases). Germline CDR1 is LGHNA and CDR2 is YSLEER. The CDR3 has 18 amino acids. V lost 0 bases and J lost 6, with 20 bases in between. This chain's CDR3 is CASSQDRGLTWGDEKLFF. The DNA of the CDR3 is TGCGCCAGCAGCCAAGATCGAGGGTTGACCTGGGGGGATGAAAAACTGTTTTTT.

V and J are TRBV6-2 or TRBV6-3 and TRBJ2-2; D not certain. This CDR3 spans 16 amino acids. Germline loops: CDR1 MNHEY, CDR2 SVGEGT. Trimming removed 0 bases from V and 4 bases from J, with 12 bases in between. The CDR3 protein is CASSYSIRASTGELFF. In nucleotides, the CDR3 is TGTGCCAGCAGTTACTCGATTAGGGCTTCCACCGGGGAGCTGTTTTTT.

The chain is built from TRBV7-2 and TRBJ2-7; TRBD2 aligns across 12 bases. Germline CDR1 SGHTA, CDR2 FQGNSA. This CDR3 is built from 17 residues. V trimming: 0 bases; J trimming: 2 bases; junction bases outside the gene matches: 5. The CDR3 loop reads CASSLAQPSGGAYEQYF. Here the CDR3 DNA reads TGTGCCAGCAGCTTAGCGCAACCTAGCGGGGGGGCCTACGAGCAGTACTTC.

This chain connects TRBV3-1 to TRBJ2-5; D may be TRBD2 (6 bases). Looked up from germline, CDR1 is LGHDT and CDR2 is YNNKEL (reference sequence). The V and J ends lost 3 bases and 7 bases respectively, with 15 bases between them. This CDR3 is built from 14 residues. In DNA form, the CDR3 reads TGTGCCAGCAGCCACACCATCTCCGGGGGGACCCAGTACTTC. It codes for CASSHTISGGTQYF.

V and J are TRBV20-1 and TRBJ2-6; D unresolved. V was clipped by 6 bases and J by 2 bases, with 8 bases between them. The CDR3 length is 13 residues. In germline, CDR1 is DFQATT, CDR2 SNEGSKA (reference sequence). Here the CDR3 DNA reads TGCAGTGCGAGTACAGCTGGGGCCAACGTCCTGACTTTC. It codes for CSASTAGANVLTF.

This clonotype was detected many times. The chain uses TRBV15 and TRBJ2-1; 9 bases line up with TRBD2. V was pared by 0 bases and J by 0 bases, with 6 bases of the junction left unmatched. CDR3 length equals 18 residues. The V gene's germline CDR1 is LNHNV and CDR2 YYDKDF (reference sequence). The CDR3, as DNA: TGTGCCACCAGCAGAGAGGGCGGGGGGGTGAGCTCCTACAATGAGCAGTTCTTC. It yields the protein CATSREGGGVSSYNEQFF.

This clonotype occurred a few times. This chain connects TRBV5-6 to TRBJ2-7; either TRBD1 or TRBD2 may fit D (5 bases each). There are 13 residues in the CDR3. CDR1 is SGHDT and CDR2 is YYEEEE in the germline V gene. The ends were cut back, 4 bases at V and 5 bases at J, with 13 bases in the middle. CDR3 amino acids: CASSRSWGHEQYV. CDR3 nucleotides: TGTGCCAGCAGCCGATCCTGGGGACACGAGCAGTACGTC.

This clonotype turned up a few times. The J gene is TRBJ2-3, the V gene TRBV12-3 or TRBV12-4; 9 nucleotides match TRBD1. CDR3 length: 14 residues. The junction had 5 bases not matched to a gene; V was cut back by 6 bases and J by 4 bases. Written as DNA, the CDR3 is TGTGCCAGCAGGATGACAGGGGGGTCAGATACGCAGTATTTT. Its translation: CASRMTGGSDTQYF.

Ten or more counts support this clonotype. DNA for the CDR3: TGTGCCAGCAGCCCAAGGGGAGGGAAACCCAATGAGCAGTTCTTC. This encodes CASSPRGGKPNEQFF. V usage is TRBV7-9 and J usage is TRBJ2-1, with 7 bases aligning to TRBD2. This CDR3 spans 15 amino acids. Germline V gene sequence: CDR1 SEHNR, CDR2 FQNEAQ (reference sequence). Trimming at V came to 5 bases and at J to 6 bases, leaving 10 bases not matched to a gene.

This clonotype was recorded at least ten times. The chain couples TRBV12-3 or TRBV12-4 to TRBJ1-6; a possible D gene is TRBD1 (6 bases). This CDR3 region has 14 residues. The ends were cut back, 6 bases at V and 7 bases at J, with 13 bases in the middle. DNA for the CDR3: TGTGCCAGCAGCCCCAGGGGAGGCAATTCACCCCTCCACTTT. This encodes CASSPRGGNSPLHF.

This clonotype came up once. The junction and the germline gene differ at one end; a read error may be behind it. The chain recombines TRBV7-9 with TRBJ1-6; D not resolved. Per germline, CDR1 SEHNR and CDR2 FQNEAQ (reference sequence). CDR3 size: 14 residues. The CDR3 nucleotides are TGTGCCAGCAGCTTTGAAGGGAACGGTTCACCCCTCAACTTT. It translates to CASSFEGNGSPLNF. Complete variable domain (other parts from reference TRBV7-9 and TRBJ1-6): DTGVSQNPRHKITKRGQNVTFRCDPISEHNRLYWYRQTLGQGPEFLTYFQNEAQLEKSRLLSDRFSAERPKGSFSTLEIQRTEQGDSAMYLCASSFEGNGSPLNFGNGTRLTVT.

The rearrangement uses TRBV5-5 and TRBJ2-7; D not certain. CDR3 length: 14 amino acids. Looked up from germline, CDR1 is SGHKS and CDR2 is YYEKEE (reference sequence). The V end lost 4 bases, the J end lost 2 bases, and 13 bases lay between the germline ends. CDR3 protein: CASSPRQVTYEQYV. The CDR3 DNA reads as TGTGCCAGCAGCCCCCGACAAGTAACCTACGAGCAGTACGTC.

The J gene is TRBJ1-3, the V gene TRBV15; D gene uncertain. V was clipped by 4 bases and J by 0 bases, with 7 bases between them. The CDR3 extends over 14 amino acids. Per the germline V gene, CDR1 is LNHNV and CDR2 is YYDKDF (reference sequence). DNA for the CDR3: TGTGCCACCAGCACCCGAAACTCTGGAAACACCATATATTTT. Its translation: CATSTRNSGNTIYF. Full variable domain (rest looked up from reference TRBV15 and TRBJ1-3): DAMVIQNPRYQVTQFGKPVTLSCSQTLNHNVMYWYQQKSSQAPKLLFHYYDKDFNNEADTPDNFQSRRPNTSFCFLDIRSPGLGDTAMYLCATSTRNSGNTIYFGEGSWLTVV.

The chain recombines TRBV7-9 with TRBJ2-1, with unresolved D. The CDR3 has 14 amino acids. Trimming took off 3 bases at V and 9 bases at J, with 15 bases between the two ends. Germline V gene lookup returns CDR1 SEHNR and CDR2 FQNEAQ (reference sequence). In DNA, the CDR3 is TGTGCCAGCAGCTTGCAAAGGAGCTCGCCTGAGCAGTTCTTC. Protein sequence: CASSLQRSSPEQFF.

This clonotype appeared a few times. The chain links TRBV5-1 to TRBJ2-7; perhaps TRBD1 as D (7 bases). Germline-derived CDR1 and CDR2 are SGHRS and YFSETQ. The CDR3 extends over 13 amino acids. V lost 2 bases and J 5 bases, leaving 11 bases between the germline ends. The CDR3 loop is CASSFPGGHEQYF. The CDR3 DNA reads as TGCGCCAGCAGCTTCCCAGGGGGGCACGAGCAGTACTTC.

The chain links TRBV27 to TRBJ2-2, with a weak D call TRBD1 (6 bases). V lost 8 bases and J lost 7, with 20 bases in between. The germline CDR1 and CDR2 sequences are MNHEY and SMNVEV (reference sequence). The CDR3 contains 15 residues. This chain's CDR3 is CASYKIRGPYGELFF. The CDR3 DNA reads TGTGCCAGCTATAAGATCAGGGGCCCATACGGGGAGCTGTTTTTT.